A selection of T cell receptor beta chains follows, all from one sample in a study of T cells after posttransplantation cyclophosphamide. The protocol was immunoSEQ multiplex PCR, while the TCRdb copy is restricted to in-frame clones and leaves out a portion. The data contain approximately 28,000 clones, around nine tenths of them singletons. The material sequenced was naive CD4+ T cells sorted from PBMCs. The receptors derive from an older woman in good health, CMV-negative, and a related stem cell transplant donor. Each CDR3 is given with its conserved first and last residue. A D gene is named only where the DNA matches it firmly. Where a row states a size, it is once, few, many or the class of an expanded clone; other rows omit it.

>TRBJ2-4|TRBD2|TRBV2|few
TGTGCCTCCCAGAGGCTAGCGGCGAGAAACATTCAGTACTTC
CASQRLAARNIQYF
>TRBJ2-7|-|TRBV7-3|-
TGTGCCAGCAGGCTCGACCGGGACTCCGAGCAGTACTTC
CASRLDRDSEQYF
>TRBJ1-1|-|TRBV7-8|-
TGTGCCAGCAGCTTAGCCGGGCGGGCTGAAGCTTTCTTT
CASSLAGRAEAFF
>TRBJ1-2|-|TRBV6-1|-
TGTGCCAGCAGTGAAGTGGCAGGGGAAGGCTACACCTTC
CASSEVAGEGYTF
>TRBJ2-3|TRBD2|TRBV7-8|once
TGTGCCAGCAGCTTAGGGACTAGCGGGAGGCCCACAGATACGCAGTATTTT
CASSLGTSGRPTDTQYF
>TRBJ1-1|-|TRBV2|-
TGTGCCAGCAGTGATGCGGACACTGAAGCTTTCTTT
CASSDADTEAFF
>TRBJ2-7|TRBD2|TRBV30|-
TGTGCCTGGACCCCTAGCGGGGGTCCCTACGAGCAGTACTTC
CAWTPSGGPYEQYF
>TRBJ1-1|-|TRBV5-1|-
TGCGCCAGCAGCTTGGGACAAATTCTGAACACTGAAGCTTTCTTT
CASSLGQILNTEAFF
>TRBJ1-3|-|TRBV2|-
TGTGCCAGCAGTGACGGAGGGTTGGCTGGAAACACCATATATTTT
CASSDGGLAGNTIYF
>TRBJ2-2|-|TRBV6-6|-
TGTGCCAGCAGTCCATACACCGGGGAGCTGTTTTTT
CASSPYTGELFF
>TRBJ1-2|-|TRBV30|once
TGTGCCTGGAGAGAGGGTCAGTATGGCTACACCTTC
CAWREGQYGYTF
>TRBJ1-1|TRBD1|TRBV5-1|-
TGCGCCAGCAGTCAGGGGGGAGTGAGCACTGAAGCTTTCTTT
CASSQGGVSTEAFF
>TRBJ2-7|TRBD2|TRBV19|-
TGTGCCAGTAGTATTTCGTTGGTGGGAGCGGGGGCCTACGAGCAGTACTTC
CASSISLVGAGAYEQYF
>TRBJ2-7|TRBD2|TRBV28|-
TGTGCCAGCAGTTTTGGCGGGAGGGCCGACGAGCAGTACTTC
CASSFGGRADEQYF
>TRBJ1-2|TRBD1|TRBV29-1|-
TGCAGCGTGGAGAGACAGGGCAACTATGGCTACACCTTC
CSVERQGNYGYTF
>TRBJ2-1|-|TRBV15|-
TGTGCCACCAGCAGAGATTCGCAGGGTCCCTACAATGAGCAGTTCTTC
CATSRDSQGPYNEQFF
>TRBJ2-3|-|TRBV13|-
TGTGCCAGCCACAGGGCTGTCACAAAGGGAGATACGCAGTATTTT
CASHRAVTKGDTQYF
>TRBJ2-7|TRBD2|TRBV11-1|-
TGTGCCAGCAGCCCTCAAGGCGGGGGGCGGTACGAGCAGTACTTC
CASSPQGGGRYEQYF
>TRBJ1-5|-|TRBV5-5|once
TGTGCCAGCAGCTTGTGGCAGGTCAATCAGCCCCAGCATTTT
CASSLWQVNQPQHF
>TRBJ2-3|TRBD1|TRBV5-4|-
TGTGCCAGCAGCTTGCCGGGACAGGGGATAGATACGCAGTATTTT
CASSLPGQGIDTQYF
>TRBJ2-3|-|TRBV7-2|-
TGTGCCAGCACTACAGACGGTAGCACAGATACGCAGTATTTT
CASTTDGSTDTQYF
>TRBJ2-1|-|TRBV9|-
TGTGCCAGCAGCGTAGCTTGGACAAACAATGAGCAGTTCTTC
CASSVAWTNNEQFF
>TRBJ2-5|TRBD2|TRBV6-1|-
TGTGCCAGCGGCACTAGCGCAGAGACCCAGTACTTC
CASGTSAETQYF
>TRBJ1-1|-|TRBV7-2|-
TGTGCCAGCAGCTCCAGGCGACAGGTATCAACTGAAGCTTTCTTT
CASSSRRQVSTEAFF
>TRBJ1-2|TRBD1|TRBV19|-
TGTGCCAGCAAGGACAGGGAACTACACTATGGCTACACCTTC
CASKDRELHYGYTF
>TRBJ2-7|-|TRBV9|-
TGTGCCAGCATCAGGAGGTACGAGCAGTACTTC
CASIRRYEQYF
>TRBJ2-7|TRBD2|TRBV6-5|-
TGTGCCAGCAGCAGACTAGCGGGAGGTTCCTACGAGCAGTACTTC
CASSRLAGGSYEQYF
>TRBJ1-2|-|TRBV6-6|-
TGTGCCAGCGATCAGGGGAACTATGGCTACACCTTC
CASDQGNYGYTF
>TRBJ1-2|-|TRBV28|-
TGTGCCAGCAGTTTACGGGGCTATGGCTACACCTTC
CASSLRGYGYTF
>TRBJ2-7|TRBD1|TRBV19|-
TGTGCCAGGAACCCTGACAGGGGGAAGGGGTACGAGCAGTACTTC
CARNPDRGKGYEQYF
>TRBJ1-1|-|TRBV7-2|-
TGTGCCAGCTGCATCGGGGGGAACACTGAAGCTTTCTTT
CASCIGGNTEAFF
>TRBJ2-7|-|TRBV7-2|-
TGTGCCAGCAGCCGCGGCGGGACAGAAACCTACGAGCAGTACTTC
CASSRGGTETYEQYF
>TRBJ2-2|TRBD1|TRBV5-1|-
TGCGCCAGCAGCCGAAAATATGCAGGGGGCACCGGGGAGCTGTTTTTT
CASSRKYAGGTGELFF
>TRBJ1-5|-|TRBV2|-
TGTGCCAGCAGCGTTACAGGGATACGCAATCAGCCCCAGCATTTT
CASSVTGIRNQPQHF
>TRBJ2-2|TRBD2|TRBV2|-
TGTGCCAGCAGTAATAACGGGAGGGGCACCGGGGAGCTGTTTTTT
CASSNNGRGTGELFF